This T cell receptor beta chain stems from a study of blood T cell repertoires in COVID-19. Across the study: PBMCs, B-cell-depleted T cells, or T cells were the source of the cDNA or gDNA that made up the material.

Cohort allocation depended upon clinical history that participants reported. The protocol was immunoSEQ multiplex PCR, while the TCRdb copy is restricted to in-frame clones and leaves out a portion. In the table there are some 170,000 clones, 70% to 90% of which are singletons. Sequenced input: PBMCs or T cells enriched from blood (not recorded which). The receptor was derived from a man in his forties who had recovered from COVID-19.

In nucleotides, the CDR3 is TGTGCCAGCAGCGTTGCTTGGACAGGGGGGACCGGCGATGAAAAACTGTTTTTT. Translation: CASSVAWTGGTGDEKLFF. The chain links TRBV9 to TRBJ1-4, with TRBD1 matching over 10 bases. CDR1 is SGDLS and CDR2 is YYNGEE in the germline V gene. The CDR3 has 18 residues. Losses at the gene ends were 2 bases for V and 6 bases for J; bases not matched to a gene: 13.